The 29 T cell receptor beta chains below were found in one sample sequenced in a study of early T cells in non-severe SARS-CoV-2 infection. One entry per CDR3 protein, called by TCRdb with MiXCR from the 5' RACE reads. The table shows 60,000 to 85,000 distinct CDR3 sequences, with less than 20% occurring only once. The sample comprised whole blood. These receptors all come from an adult who was a healthcare worker with PCR-confirmed SARS-CoV-2 infection or an uninfected control (not recorded which).

This clonotype was counted once. The genes are TRBV11-3 and TRBJ1-1; D not resolved. V was shortened by 0 bases and J by 11 bases, with 13 bases between the two germline ends. The CDR3 contains 13 residues. The V gene's germline CDR1 is SGHNT and CDR2 YENEEA. The CDR3 protein is CASSLEGGNGAFF. CDR3 nucleotides: TGTGCCAGCAGCTTAGAAGGAGGAAATGGGGCTTTCTTT.

The chain recombines TRBV20-1 with TRBJ1-3; D gene unclear. The length of the CDR3 is 11 residues. Germline assignment: CDR1 DFQATT and CDR2 SNEGSKA (reference sequence). The V end was cut by 6 bases, the J end by 2 bases, with 5 bases between. The chain's CDR3 is CSARTGNTIYF. In DNA, the CDR3 is TGCAGTGCAAGGACTGGAAACACCATATATTTT.

The chain uses TRBV20-1 and TRBJ2-3, with D perhaps assigned TRBD1 or TRBD2 (5 bases each). V shed 6 bases and J shed 2 bases, with 18 bases lying between them. CDR1 is DFQATT and CDR2 is SNEGSKA in the germline V gene (reference sequence). The CDR3 runs to 15 residues. DNA of the CDR3: TGCAGTGCCAATTCTGGGGGTGAACCCACAGATACGCAGTATTTT. It encodes CSANSGGEPTDTQYF.

This clonotype showed up many times. J is TRBJ2-5 and V is TRBV10-3; D perhaps matches TRBD1 (6 bases). Germline values: CDR1 ENHRY, CDR2 SYGVKD. The CDR3 length is 14 residues. The V end was cut by 0 bases, the J end by 7 bases, with 12 bases between. The CDR3: CAISESAGARTQYF. In DNA form, the CDR3 reads TGTGCCATCAGTGAGTCGGCAGGGGCTAGGACCCAGTACTTC.

This chain connects TRBV12-3 or TRBV12-4 to TRBJ1-5, with 7 bases aligning to TRBD1. The CDR3 extends over 14 amino acids. The junction had 8 bases not matched to a gene; V was cut back by 5 bases and J by 7 bases. The CDR3 loop is CASSGQGGLQPQHF. The CDR3 DNA follows: TGTGCCAGCAGTGGGCAGGGGGGTTTGCAGCCCCAGCATTTT.

This clonotype showed up just a few times. The rearrangement uses TRBV7-9 and TRBJ1-2; a weak D match, TRBD1 (6 bases). Germline V gene sequence: CDR1 SEHNR, CDR2 FQNEAQ (reference sequence). Deletions cut 5 bases from V and 4 bases from J, with 14 bases between. The CDR3 is 14 residues long. CDR3 sequence: CASSPVGGGYGYTF. CDR3 nucleotides: TGTGCCAGCAGCCCGGTCGGAGGGGGCTATGGCTACACCTTC.

The chain has TRBV7-2 and TRBJ1-5; D not resolved. V was cut by 1 base and J by 3 bases, with 13 bases left in between. CDR1 is SGHTA, CDR2 FQGNSA, per germline. This CDR3 has 16 residues. The CDR3 sequence: CASSLGFAQPNQPQHF. CDR3 bases: TGTGCCAGCAGCTTAGGATTCGCGCAACCCAATCAGCCCCAGCATTTT.

This clonotype turned up a few times. V usage is TRBV3-1 and J usage is TRBJ1-2; a weak D match, TRBD1 (5 bases). The germline CDR1 and CDR2 sequences are LGHDT and YNNKEL (reference sequence). This CDR3 is 16 amino acids long. V gave up 1 base and J gave up 5 bases, with 17 bases separating them. The chain's CDR3 is CASSQGYRQSLYGYTF. CDR3 DNA: TGTGCCAGCAGCCAAGGTTATAGACAGTCACTTTATGGCTACACCTTC. Looking up the rest from reference TRBV3-1 and TRBJ1-2 gives the full variable domain: DTAVSQTPKYLVTQMGNDKSIKCEQNLGHDTMYWYKQDSKKFLKIMFSYNNKELIINETVPNRFSPKSPDKAHLNLHINSLELGDSAVYFCASSQGYRQSLYGYTFGSGTRLTVV.

The chain combines TRBV7-3 with TRBJ1-1; D unresolved. Germline CDR1 SGHTA, CDR2 FQGTGA. V was pared by 5 bases and J by 8 bases, with 15 bases between. The CDR3 spans 13 residues. This chain's CDR3 is CASSPGPRNEAFF. CDR3 nucleotide sequence: TGTGCCAGCAGCCCCGGACCAAGAAACGAAGCTTTCTTT.

This clonotype was detected ten times or more. The V call is TRBV12-3 or TRBV12-4, the J call TRBJ1-5; D is unresolved. The CDR3 has 14 residues. V was trimmed by 5 bases and J by 0 bases, leaving 8 bases between them. The CDR3 reads CASSPSTSNQPQHF. The CDR3 DNA follows: TGTGCCAGCAGTCCCTCCACTAGCAATCAGCCCCAGCATTTT.

The V call is TRBV11-2, the J call TRBJ2-1; 15 bases are a match to TRBD2. Germline CDR1 SGHAT, CDR2 FQNNGV. The V segment lost 5 bases and the J segment 7 bases; nucleotides outside the gene matches: 6. This CDR3 is built from 16 residues. Here the CDR3 reads CASSLTGTSGGNEQFF. The CDR3, as DNA: TGTGCCAGCAGCCTTACCGGGACTAGCGGGGGGAATGAGCAGTTCTTC.

CDR3 residues: CSAIQGRGEEDTQYF. DNA for the CDR3: TGCAGTGCCATTCAGGGGCGGGGGGAGGAAGATACGCAGTATTTT. V gene TRBV20-1 combines with J gene TRBJ2-3; 8 bases agree with TRBD2. V lost 6 bases to trimming and J lost 5 bases; unmatched junction nucleotides: 13. The CDR3 contains 15 residues. The germline gives CDR1 DFQATT, CDR2 SNEGSKA (reference sequence).

This clonotype appeared many times. This chain connects TRBV20-1 to TRBJ2-1, with 10 bases identical to TRBD2. This CDR3 is 14 amino acids long. The germline CDR1 and CDR2 sequences are DFQATT and SNEGSKA (reference sequence). V shed 6 bases, J shed 7 bases, and the junction held 9 bases outside the gene matches. CDR3 protein: CSAPPSGGGNEQFF. The CDR3 nucleotides read TGCAGTGCCCCTCCTAGCGGGGGAGGGAATGAGCAGTTCTTC.

In this sample, this clonotype turned up a few times. This chain connects TRBV27 to TRBJ1-1; D not resolved. CDR1 MNHEY and CDR2 SMNVEV come from the germline V gene (reference sequence). This CDR3 is 13 amino acids long. V was trimmed by 6 bases and J by 1 base, leaving 9 bases between them. The CDR3 DNA reads as TGTGCCAGCAGCAAGACAACGAACACTGAAGCTTTCTTT. Translated, it gives CASSKTTNTEAFF.

The table lists this clonotype with a few counts. The V and J genes are TRBV9 and TRBJ1-2, with 8 bases identical to TRBD1. V lost 3 bases, J lost 6 bases, and 7 bases stayed unmatched. The CDR3 totals 14 residues. CDR1 is SGDLS, CDR2 YYNGEE, per germline. This CDR3 reads CASSAIDRGDGYTF. In DNA, the CDR3 is TGTGCCAGCAGCGCAATTGACAGGGGAGATGGCTACACCTTC.

This chain links TRBV2 with TRBJ2-2, with D possibly TRBD2 on 6 matching bases. The CDR3 covers 15 residues. Germline values: CDR1 SNHLY, CDR2 FYNNEI. V was clipped by 6 bases and J by 7 bases, with 18 bases between them. The CDR3 loop is CASSGVPPGVGELFF. Written as DNA, the CDR3 is TGTGCCAGCAGCGGTGTCCCCCCGGGGGTCGGGGAGCTGTTTTTT.

This rearrangement joins TRBV12-3 or TRBV12-4 to TRBJ1-2, with D possibly TRBD1 on 5 matching bases. The CDR3 length is 13 residues. With 6 bases removed from V and 2 bases from J, the gap between germline ends came to 10 bases. CDR3 nucleotide sequence: TGTGCCAGCAGCCAGAGACAGAACTATGGCTACACCTTC. Amino acid sequence: CASSQRQNYGYTF.

J is TRBJ1-3 and V is TRBV6-2 or TRBV6-3; D is perhaps TRBD1 (5 bases). The V gene's germline CDR1 is MNHEY and CDR2 SVGEGT. CDR3 length equals 19 residues. Deletions cut 3 bases from V and 0 bases from J, with 21 bases between. The CDR3 DNA reads TGTGCCAGCAGTTATCATGGAGGGACTTCATGGTACTCTGGAAACACCATATATTTT. Its protein product is CASSYHGGTSWYSGNTIYF.

This clonotype turned up a few times. The V and J genes are TRBV29-1 and TRBJ1-2, with D maybe TRBD1 (5 bases). CDR1 is SQVTM, CDR2 ANQGSEA, per germline. This CDR3 is built from 11 residues. The CDR3 reads CSVGVGYGYTF. The CDR3 nucleotides read TGCAGTGTAGGGGTGGGCTATGGCTACACCTTC.

The chain is built from TRBV24-1 and TRBJ2-1; D is uncertain. The length of the CDR3 is 13 residues. V gave up 5 bases and J gave up 2 bases, with 6 bases separating them. Germline V gives CDR1 KGHDR, CDR2 SFDVKD. As DNA, the CDR3 is TGTGCCACCAGTGTTACGCCCTACAATGAGCAGTTCTTC. It yields the protein CATSVTPYNEQFF.

This clonotype was counted many times. This chain joins TRBV5-6 and TRBJ2-5; 8 positions match TRBD2. This CDR3 comprises 14 residues. The germline V gene encodes CDR1 SGHDT and CDR2 YYEEEE. V dropped 5 bases and J dropped 3; count of bases not matched to a gene: 6. For the CDR3, the DNA is TGTGCCAGCAGTTCCGGGACTAGTGAAGAGACCCAGTACTTC. Residues: CASSSGTSEETQYF.

The chain recombines TRBV29-1 with TRBJ1-1; TRBD1 matches at 9 bases. The V gene end was trimmed by 3 bases and the J gene end by 7 bases; junction bases not matched to a gene: 6. Germline V gives CDR1 SQVTM, CDR2 ANQGSEA. This CDR3 region has 13 residues. CDR3 region: CSVEPGQGVEAFF. In DNA, the CDR3 is TGCAGCGTTGAGCCGGGACAGGGTGTTGAAGCTTTCTTT.

This clonotype has only a few counts. The chain is built from TRBV6-7 and TRBJ1-5; D gene uncertain. TRBV6-7 is annotated as an ORF whose role is uncertain. V was trimmed by 0 bases and J by 7 bases, leaving 10 bases between them. CDR3 length: 14 residues. DNA for the CDR3: TGTGCCAGCAGTTACTCAGGGATGGGCCAGCCCCAGCATTTT. The encoded protein is CASSYSGMGQPQHF.

The chain links TRBV3-1 to TRBJ1-1; tentative D call: TRBD1 (5 bases). Per the germline V gene, CDR1 is LGHDT and CDR2 is YNNKEL (reference sequence). Trimming cost V 2 bases and J 6 bases, with 13 bases left between them. This CDR3 spans 14 amino acids. The CDR3 DNA follows: TGTGCCAGCAGCCAAATCCAGGGTTTCTCTGAAGCTTTCTTT. Its translation: CASSQIQGFSEAFF. Together with reference TRBV3-1 and TRBJ1-1, the CDR3 gives the full variable domain: DTAVSQTPKYLVTQMGNDKSIKCEQNLGHDTMYWYKQDSKKFLKIMFSYNNKELIINETVPNRFSPKSPDKAHLNLHINSLELGDSAVYFCASSQIQGFSEAFFGQGTRLTVV.

This clonotype was detected ten times or more. This chain uses TRBV7-6 with TRBJ2-7, with D unresolved. The CDR3 runs to 13 residues. Germline V CDR1 and CDR2: SGHVS, FNYEAQ. The V and J ends lost 1 base and 1 base respectively, with 5 bases between them. The CDR3 DNA is TGTGCCAGCAGCTTAGACGTATCCTACGAGCAGTACTTC. It translates to CASSLDVSYEQYF. Using reference TRBV7-6 and TRBJ2-7 for the parts outside the CDR3, the full variable domain is GAGVSQSPRYKVTKRGQDVALRCDPISGHVSLYWYRQALGQGPEFLTYFNYEAQQDKSGLPNDRFSAERPEGSISTLTIQRTEQRDSAMYRCASSLDVSYEQYFGPGTRLTVT.

The J gene is TRBJ2-1, the V gene TRBV10-3; 11 nucleotides agree with TRBD2. The CDR3 is made up of 15 amino acids. V lost 2 bases to trimming and J lost 8 bases; unmatched junction nucleotides: 5. CDR1 and CDR2 from the germline V gene are ENHRY and SYGVKD. The CDR3 sequence: CAISENSGRAYEQFF. The CDR3, as DNA: TGTGCCATCAGTGAGAATAGCGGGAGGGCCTATGAGCAGTTCTTC.

This clonotype occurred many times. V usage is TRBV10-3 and J usage is TRBJ1-5; D is ambiguous. This CDR3 has 15 amino acids. Germline V gene data show CDR1 as ENHRY and CDR2 as SYGVKD. With 2 bases removed from V and 0 bases from J, the gap between germline ends came to 8 bases. The CDR3 is CAISEDTNSNQPQHF. CDR3 sequence (DNA): TGTGCCATCAGTGAGGACACAAATAGCAATCAGCCCCAGCATTTT.

The J gene is TRBJ1-6, the V gene TRBV19; D call uncertain. The CDR3 covers 16 residues. The V gene's germline CDR1 is LNHDA and CDR2 SQIVND (reference sequence). V lost 3 bases and J 4 bases, leaving 13 bases between the germline ends. The CDR3 loop is CASSISQMGYNSPLHF. The CDR3 region has the DNA TGTGCCAGTAGTATTTCTCAGATGGGTTATAATTCACCCCTCCACTTT.

The rearrangement joins TRBV7-9 to TRBJ2-1; D remains ambiguous. The CDR3 is 13 amino acids. V was clipped by 3 bases and J by 5 bases, with 8 bases between them. Germline V gene lookup returns CDR1 SEHNR and CDR2 FQNEAQ (reference sequence). This CDR3 reads CASSFPGNNEQFF. The CDR3 DNA follows: TGTGCCAGCAGCTTCCCCGGAAACAATGAGCAGTTCTTC.